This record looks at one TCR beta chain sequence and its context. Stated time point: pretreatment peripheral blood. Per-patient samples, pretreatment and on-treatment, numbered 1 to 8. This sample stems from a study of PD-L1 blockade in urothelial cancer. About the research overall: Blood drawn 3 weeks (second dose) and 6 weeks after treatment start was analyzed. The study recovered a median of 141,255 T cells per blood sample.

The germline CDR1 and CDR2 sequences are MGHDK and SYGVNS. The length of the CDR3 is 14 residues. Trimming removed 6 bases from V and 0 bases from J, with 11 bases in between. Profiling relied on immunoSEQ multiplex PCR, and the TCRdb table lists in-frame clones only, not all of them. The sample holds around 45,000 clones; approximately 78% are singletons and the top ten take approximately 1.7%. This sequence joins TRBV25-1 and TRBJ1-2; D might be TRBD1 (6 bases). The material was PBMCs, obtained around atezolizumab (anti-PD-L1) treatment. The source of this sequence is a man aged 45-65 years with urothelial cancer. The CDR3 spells CASSTGRSNYGYTF. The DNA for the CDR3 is TGTGCCAGCAGCACAGGGAGATCTAACTATGGCTACACCTTC.